The T cell receptor (beta chain) under discussion was sequenced for a study of cytomegalovirus exposure and HLA in healthy donors. The CDR3 is 15 residues long. CDR1 is MNHNS and CDR2 is SASEGT in the germline V gene. Losses at the gene ends were 4 bases for V and 0 bases for J; bases not matched to a gene: 4. With respect to this clone: Its antigen is as yet unknown.

Study-wide points: TCR beta chain V- and J-gene trimming was linked, in a later analysis, to a missense variant in DCLRE1C. After further analysis at a later stage, roughly 16,000 TCR beta sequences were associated with HLA alleles at 0.05 false discovery rate. High specificity and sensitivity for cytomegalovirus status were reported for the classifier.

The PCR had 60 Vbeta and 13 Jbeta primers. Authors' analysis steps: An analysis performed later counted 72 million or so unique TCR beta chains (roughly 9.9 million of them shared). Sequencing used immunoSEQ multiplex PCR; TCRdb keeps in-frame clones, though not all of them. From that table come the V and J calls and clone size; the DNA was used to work out D and trimming. This sample has 130,000 to 150,000 clones, with around 75% found just once. The J gene is TRBJ2-3, the V gene TRBV6-1; TRBD1 matches at 7 bases. Sequencing used PBMCs. The TCR sequence derives from a woman younger than 35 in good health and CMV-seronegative. The CDR3 loop reads CASSGETGSTDTQYF. CDR3 sequence (DNA): TGTGCCAGCAGTGGTGAGACAGGGAGCACAGATACGCAGTATTTT.